The TCR beta chain described here comes from a study of control samples from healthy donors and cancer patients. The germline V gene encodes CDR1 MDHEN and CDR2 SYDVKM. With V trimmed by 6 bases and J by 7 bases, 15 bases remained unmatched. The CDR3 runs 16 residues. Sequencing used immunoSEQ multiplex PCR; TCRdb keeps in-frame clones, though not all of them. The sample consists of around 72,000 clones, more than 80% of them appearing once. This clonotype originated in a man in his fifties or sixties in good health. This sequence joins TRBV28 and TRBJ1-5, with TRBD1 identical over 7 bases. The specimen was blood. In DNA, the CDR3 is TGTGCCAGCAGCTATTTTGCGGTAGGGGGCGGGCAGCCCCAGCATTTT. Translation gives CASSYFAVGGGQPQHF.